This TCR beta chain was documented in a study of vaccination effects on CD4 cells after COVID-19. After expansion with viral peptide pools in the ViraFEST assay, antigen-specific CD4+ T cells were sequenced. Culture proceeded for 10 days, and CD4+ T cells were then isolated. Infection dated between March and December 2020, before the Alpha, Beta and Delta variants reached the United States. Remarks on this clone: Its target is not known.

Repertoires were generated with immunoSEQ multiplex PCR, while TCRdb's copy carries only in-frame clones and drops some. The data hold 63,000 or so clones, with roughly two thirds observed a single time. In germline, CDR1 is SGHRS, CDR2 YFSETQ. The CDR3 spans 15 residues. V gave up 4 bases and J gave up 5 bases; unmatched junction bases: 7. This TCR came from a human donor who had a prior SARS-CoV-2 infection. Sequencing used CD4+ T cells from PBMCs cultured with HIV peptides, obtained before COVID-19 vaccination. Subset in this sample: HIV-1 Nef peptide pool negative control/reference culture. V gene TRBV5-1 combines with J gene TRBJ2-5, with 11 bases matching TRBD2. CDR3 sequence reads: CASSRLAGGEETQYF. The CDR3 nucleotides read TGCGCCAGCAGCCGCCTAGCGGGAGGAGAGGAGACCCAGTACTTC.